This entry is about one T cell receptor (beta chain). The target antigen is unknown. With 5 bases clipped from V and 5 bases from J, the junction kept 8 bases outside the gene matches. The CDR3 loop spans 15 amino acids. CDR1 SGHTA and CDR2 FQGNSA come from the germline V gene. These data belong to a study of cytomegalovirus exposure and HLA in healthy donors. Study-wide background: In a previous analysis, some 120 million unique TCR beta sequences were found from roughly 200 million T cells. The study's findings and limits: The investigators catalogued 150 to 200 TCR beta chains as cytomegalovirus-associated. Earlier analysis found most TCR beta V segments productive about 87% or about 30% of the time.

PCR amplification relied on 60 Vbeta primers (plus 13 Jbeta primers). Authors' data handling: In a later analysis, around 11 million of 60 million to 80 million unique beta chains occurred in at least two donors. Repertoires were generated with immunoSEQ multiplex PCR, while TCRdb's copy carries only in-frame clones and drops some. V and J calls and clone size are given by that table; D and trimming were obtained from the DNA. Of 80,000 to 95,000 clones in the sample, just under 70% were seen once. This rearrangement joins TRBV7-2 to TRBJ1-4; 7 bases align to TRBD1. Sequencing was done on a sample of PBMCs. The clonotype was recovered from a woman between 45 and 65 years old in good health and CMV-seropositive. The CDR3 loop is CASSIDRARNEKLFF. CDR3 DNA: TGTGCCAGCAGCATCGACAGGGCGCGAAATGAAAAACTGTTTTTT.